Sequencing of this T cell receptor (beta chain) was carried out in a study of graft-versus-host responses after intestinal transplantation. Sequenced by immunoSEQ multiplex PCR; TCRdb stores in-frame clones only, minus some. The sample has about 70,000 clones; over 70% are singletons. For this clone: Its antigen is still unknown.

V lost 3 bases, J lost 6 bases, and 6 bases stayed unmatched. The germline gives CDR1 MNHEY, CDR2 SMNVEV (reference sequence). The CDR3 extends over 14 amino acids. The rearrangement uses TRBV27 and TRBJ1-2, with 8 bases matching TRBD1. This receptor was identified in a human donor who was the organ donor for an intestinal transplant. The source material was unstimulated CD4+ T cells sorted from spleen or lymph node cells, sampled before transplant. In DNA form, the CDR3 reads TGTGCCAGCAGTTTCCTTCGACAGGGGAATGGCTACACCTTC. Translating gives CASSFLRQGNGYTF.